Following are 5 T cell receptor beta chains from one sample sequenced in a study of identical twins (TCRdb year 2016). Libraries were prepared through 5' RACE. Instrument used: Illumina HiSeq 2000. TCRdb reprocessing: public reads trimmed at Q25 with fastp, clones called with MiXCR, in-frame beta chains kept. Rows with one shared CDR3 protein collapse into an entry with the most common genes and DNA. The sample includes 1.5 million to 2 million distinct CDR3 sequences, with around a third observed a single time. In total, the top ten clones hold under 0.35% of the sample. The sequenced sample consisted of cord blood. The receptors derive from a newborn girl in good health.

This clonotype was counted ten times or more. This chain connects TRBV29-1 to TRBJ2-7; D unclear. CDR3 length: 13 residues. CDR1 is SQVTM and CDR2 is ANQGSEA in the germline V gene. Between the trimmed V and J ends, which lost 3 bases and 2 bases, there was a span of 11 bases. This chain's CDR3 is CSVEVGFPYEQYF. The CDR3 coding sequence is TGCAGCGTTGAGGTGGGGTTTCCCTACGAGCAGTACTTC.

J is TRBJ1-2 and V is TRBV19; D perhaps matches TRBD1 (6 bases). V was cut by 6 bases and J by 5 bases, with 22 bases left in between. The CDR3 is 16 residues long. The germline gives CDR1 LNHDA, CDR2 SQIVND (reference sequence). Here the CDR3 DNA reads TGTGCCAGTAGCCTACCGAACAGGGCAGCGGGGTATGGCTACACCTTC. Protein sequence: CASSLPNRAAGYGYTF.

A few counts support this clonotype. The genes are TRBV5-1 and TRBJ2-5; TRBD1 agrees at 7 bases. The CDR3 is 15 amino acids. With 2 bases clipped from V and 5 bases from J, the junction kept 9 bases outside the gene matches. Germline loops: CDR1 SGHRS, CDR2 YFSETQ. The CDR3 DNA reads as TGCGCCAGCAGCTTTGCCCCGACAGGGTCCGAGACCCAGTACTTC. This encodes CASSFAPTGSETQYF.

CDR3 in amino acids: CSAAHLAGVGNEQFF. In nucleotides, the CDR3 is TGCAGTGCTGCCCACCTAGCGGGGGTTGGGAATGAGCAGTTCTTC. This sequence joins TRBV20-1 and TRBJ2-1; 10 bases agree with TRBD2. The CDR3 extends over 15 amino acids. V gave up 5 bases and J gave up 7 bases; unmatched junction bases: 11. Looked up from germline, CDR1 is DFQATT and CDR2 is SNEGSKA (reference sequence).

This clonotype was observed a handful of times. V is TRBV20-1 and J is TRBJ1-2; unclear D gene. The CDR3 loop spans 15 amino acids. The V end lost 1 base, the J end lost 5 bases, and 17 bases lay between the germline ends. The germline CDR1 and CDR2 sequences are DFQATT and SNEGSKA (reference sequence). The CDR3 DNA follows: TGCAGTGCTAGAGCCTCGGAGCGGAGGGAGTATGGCTACACCTTC. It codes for CSARASERREYGYTF.